Below, 27 T cell receptor beta chains from the same sample are listed, as sequenced in a study of tumor T cells in aggressive B-cell lymphoma. TCRdb's table, derived via immunoSEQ multiplex PCR, lists solely in-frame clones and lacks some. Among about 5,000 clones listed, approximately 84% were seen once. The source material was tumor tissue. The receptors were sampled from an adult with diffuse large B cell lymphoma.

The chain carries TRBV5-4 and TRBJ2-5; D is uncertain. Trimming removed 4 bases at V and 5 bases at J, with 9 bases between. This CDR3 comprises 12 residues. The germline gives CDR1 SGHNT, CDR2 YYREEE (reference sequence). CDR3 residues: CASSAVGETQYF. CDR3 nucleotide sequence: TGTGCCAGCAGCGCGGTTGGGGAGACCCAGTACTTC.

The chain carries TRBV5-6 and TRBJ1-2; D uncertain. Germline CDR1 is SGHDT and CDR2 is YYEEEE. V dropped 3 bases and J dropped 4 bases, with 4 bases sitting between them. There are 11 residues in the CDR3. CDR3 loop: CASSSPYGYTF. The DNA of the CDR3 is TGTGCCAGCAGCTCTCCCTATGGCTACACCTTC.

V is TRBV18 and J is TRBJ2-2; 8 bases map to TRBD1. Germline trimming cut 0 bases from V and 5 bases from J; bases unmatched to any gene: 5. This CDR3 region has 16 residues. The germline V gene encodes CDR1 KGHSH and CDR2 LQKENI. The CDR3 is CASSPPGRGLTGELFF. As DNA, the CDR3 is TGTGCCAGCTCACCACCGGGCAGGGGGCTTACCGGGGAGCTGTTTTTT.

The genes are TRBV7-3 and TRBJ2-5, with 7 bases fitting TRBD1. CDR3 length: 13 amino acids. Germline V CDR1 and CDR2: SGHTA, FQGTGA. With V trimmed by 4 bases and J by 5 bases, 4 bases remained unmatched. The CDR3 sequence: CASSSLQGETQYF. Written as DNA, the CDR3 is TGTGCCAGCAGCTCACTACAGGGGGAGACCCAGTACTTC.

This clone has a single count. The gene calls are TRBV28 and TRBJ2-7, with 7 bases that match TRBD1. Germline trimming cut 5 bases from V and 2 bases from J; bases unmatched to any gene: 3. CDR3 length equals 13 residues. CDR1 is MDHEN and CDR2 is SYDVKM in the germline V gene. The CDR3 reads CASSRTGAYEQYF. The CDR3 nucleotides read TGTGCCAGCAGTCGAACAGGGGCCTACGAGCAGTACTTC.

The chain carries TRBV9 and TRBJ2-2; 11 bases are a match to TRBD2. J lost 4 bases, V lost 4 bases, and 6 bases had no gene match. The length of the CDR3 is 16 residues. In germline, CDR1 is SGDLS, CDR2 YYNGEE. CDR3 sequence reads: CASSTSGTSGTGELFF. CDR3 in DNA: TGTGCCAGCAGCACCTCCGGGACTAGCGGCACCGGGGAGCTGTTTTTT.

J is TRBJ2-5 and V is TRBV11-2, with 10 bases matching TRBD2. The DNA end favors TRBJ2-7, so the J call may be wrong. The CDR3 is made up of 17 amino acids. In germline, CDR1 is SGHAT, CDR2 FQNNGV. CDR3 amino acids: CASNSQQLAGSSYEQYF. As DNA, the CDR3 is TGTGCCAGCAACTCCCAACAACTAGCGGGGAGCTCCTACGAGCAGTACTTC.

The chain recombines TRBV5-1 with TRBJ2-3; D is unclear. CDR1 is SGHRS, CDR2 YFSETQ, per germline. V was cut by 5 bases and J by 1 base, with 11 bases left in between. The CDR3 length is 14 residues. CDR3 residues: CASRSVTGTDTQYF. DNA for the CDR3: TGCGCCAGCAGGTCCGTAACAGGCACAGATACGCAGTATTTT.

In its sample, this clone was seen a few times. This rearrangement joins TRBV9 to TRBJ1-2; the D gene is possibly TRBD1 (5 bases). V was cut by 4 bases and J by 5 bases, with 15 bases left in between. CDR1 SGDLS and CDR2 YYNGEE come from the germline V gene. CDR3 length: 14 amino acids. CDR3 nucleotide sequence: TGTGCCAGCAGCACCGCCGGGGGGGTGTATGGCTACACCTTC. Its translation is CASSTAGGVYGYTF.

The rearrangement joins TRBV19 to TRBJ1-4; TRBD1 might be the D (6 bases). The CDR3 consists of 14 residues. Germline V gives CDR1 LNHDA, CDR2 SQIVND (reference sequence). The germline V and J ends were trimmed by 3 bases and 8 bases, with 13 bases remaining between them. The CDR3 nucleotides are TGTGCCAGTAGTATTTCCAGGGGAAGAGAAAAACTGTTTTTT. This encodes CASSISRGREKLFF. Based on the CDR3 plus reference TRBV19 and TRBJ1-4, the full variable domain is DGGITQSPKYLFRKEGQNVTLSCEQNLNHDAMYWYRQDPGQGLRLIYYSQIVNDFQKGDIAEGYSVSREKKESFPLTVTSAQKNPTAFYLCASSISRGREKLFFGSGTQLSVL.

The chain employs TRBV4-1 and TRBJ2-3, with TRBD2 identical over 13 bases. The junction had 5 bases not matched to a gene; V was cut back by 0 bases and J by 5 bases. In germline, CDR1 is MGHRA, CDR2 YSYEKL. The length of the CDR3 is 17 residues. The chain's CDR3 is CASSQETTSGGRDTQYF. CDR3 nucleotides: TGCGCCAGCAGCCAAGAAACGACTAGCGGGGGGCGAGATACGCAGTATTTT.

The J gene is TRBJ2-1, the V gene TRBV5-1; perhaps TRBD2 as D (6 bases). The CDR3 has 14 amino acids. Between the trimmed V and J ends, which lost 2 bases and 5 bases, there was a span of 11 bases. The germline gives CDR1 SGHRS, CDR2 YFSETQ. The CDR3 spells CASSFWTTNNEQFF. CDR3 sequence (DNA): TGCGCCAGCAGCTTCTGGACTACTAACAATGAGCAGTTCTTC. The complete variable domain, with remaining parts taken from reference TRBV5-1 and TRBJ2-1, reads KAGVTQTPRYLIKTRGQQVTLSCSPISGHRSVSWYQQTPGQGLQFLFEYFSETQRNKGNFPGRFSGRQFSNSRSEMNVSTLELGDSALYLCASSFWTTNNEQFFGPGTRLTVL.

The chain links TRBV5-4 to TRBJ2-3; 10 bases are a match to TRBD2. Germline CDR1 SGHNT, CDR2 YYREEE (reference sequence). CDR3 length equals 16 residues. J was trimmed by 4 bases and V by 0 bases; bases with no gene match: 5. This CDR3 is CASSLALAGVADTQYF. For the CDR3, the DNA is TGTGCCAGCAGCTTGGCTCTAGCGGGAGTTGCAGATACGCAGTATTTT.

This clone was detected only a few times. The rearrangement uses TRBV29-1 and TRBJ2-1, with TRBD2 identical over 10 bases. The germline V gene has CDR1 SQVTM and CDR2 ANQGSEA. This CDR3 region has 14 residues. The V and J ends lost 8 bases and 0 bases, in that order; junction bases with no gene match: 4. The chain's CDR3 is CSTLAGASYNEQFF. In DNA, the CDR3 is TGCAGCACTCTAGCGGGAGCCTCCTACAATGAGCAGTTCTTC.

J is TRBJ2-3 and V is TRBV7-8; a weak D match, TRBD2 (6 bases). From germline, CDR1 is SGHVS and CDR2 FQNEAQ. This CDR3 has 17 amino acids. Trimming took off 4 bases at V and 2 bases at J, with 19 bases between the two ends. The CDR3 bases are TGTGCCAGCAGCTACCGGGACTCGGAGATCCACACAGATACGCAGTATTTT. This codes for CASSYRDSEIHTDTQYF.

The chain carries TRBV7-2 and TRBJ2-1; 7 bases are a match to TRBD2. Germline lookup yields CDR1 SGHTA and CDR2 FQGNSA. J lost 9 bases, V lost 2 bases, and 13 bases had no gene match. This CDR3 is 16 amino acids long. The CDR3 sequence is CASSLSPAGSASEQFF. Written as DNA, the CDR3 is TGTGCCAGCAGCTTAAGTCCAGCGGGGTCAGCGAGTGAGCAGTTCTTC.

The rearrangement joins TRBV2 to TRBJ2-7; possibly TRBD1 for D (6 bases). The germline gives CDR1 SNHLY, CDR2 FYNNEI. This CDR3 contains 15 residues. Trimming took 1 base from V and 0 from J, leaving 10 bases between them. CDR3 sequence: CASSEGGQPSYEQYF. The DNA for the CDR3 is TGTGCCAGCAGTGAAGGGGGGCAGCCCTCCTACGAGCAGTACTTC.

V gene TRBV6-5 combines with J gene TRBJ2-5, with D perhaps matching TRBD1 (5 bases). The germline CDR1 and CDR2 sequences are MNHEY and SVGAGI. The CDR3 spans 14 residues. V shed 5 bases and J shed 5 bases, with 15 bases lying between them. CDR3 protein: CASSEPGFLETQYF. CDR3 coding DNA: TGTGCCAGCAGTGAACCAGGGTTCCTTGAGACCCAGTACTTC.

The chain recombines TRBV27 with TRBJ2-7, with D perhaps matching TRBD2 (5 bases). Germline CDR1 is MNHEY and CDR2 is SMNVEV (reference sequence). Trimming cost V 8 bases and J 2 bases, with 13 bases left between them. The CDR3 extends over 13 amino acids. CDR3 in DNA: TGTGCCAGCCGAAGGGCGGGTCCCTACGAGCAGTACTTC. Translation gives CASRRAGPYEQYF.

The gene calls are TRBV7-9 and TRBJ2-5; D not resolved. The germline V and J ends were trimmed by 4 bases and 4 bases, with 7 bases remaining between them. The CDR3 consists of 12 residues. Germline CDR1 reads SEHNR; CDR2 reads FQNEAQ (reference sequence). The CDR3 nucleotides read TGTGCCAGCAGCTCCCCCGTAGAGACCCAGTACTTC. The encoded protein is CASSSPVETQYF.

The chain links TRBV4-2 to TRBJ1-4; D possibly corresponds to TRBD1 (6 bases). Deletions cut 0 bases from V and 7 bases from J, with 15 bases between. The CDR3 sequence is 16 residues long. The germline V gene has CDR1 LGHNA and CDR2 YNFKEQ. CDR3 sequence reads: CASSQDLLAGAEKLFF. CDR3 bases: TGTGCCAGCAGCCAAGATCTATTGGCAGGGGCTGAAAAACTGTTTTTT.

The chain recombines TRBV9 with TRBJ2-3, with D possibly being TRBD2 (6 bases). V dropped 0 bases and J dropped 11 bases, with 10 bases sitting between them. The CDR3 runs 12 residues. Germline V gene data show CDR1 as SGDLS and CDR2 as YYNGEE. For the CDR3, the DNA is TGTGCCAGCAGCGTAGGGGACTTCATGCAGTATTTT. It encodes CASSVGDFMQYF.

This chain joins TRBV7-9 and TRBJ1-2, with 7 bases matching TRBD1. This CDR3 comprises 14 residues. Germline-derived CDR1 and CDR2 are SEHNR and FQNEAQ (reference sequence). V shed 4 bases and J 7 bases; nucleotides not matched to a gene: 9. The CDR3 DNA sequence: TGTGCCAGCAGCTACGGGACAGCGCGGGGTGGCTACACCTTC. Its translation is CASSYGTARGGYTF.

The V gene is TRBV15, the J gene TRBJ2-1, with 9 bases identical to TRBD2. The length of the CDR3 is 16 residues. Germline lookup yields CDR1 LNHNV and CDR2 YYDKDF (reference sequence). Germline trimming cut 3 bases from V and 2 bases from J; bases unmatched to any gene: 5. CDR3 protein: CATSRASGTPYNEQFF. As DNA, the CDR3 is TGTGCCACCAGCAGGGCTAGCGGGACCCCCTACAATGAGCAGTTCTTC.

The chain has TRBV5-1 and TRBJ1-5, with unresolved D. V was cut by 4 bases and J by 6 bases, with 17 bases left in between. The germline V gene encodes CDR1 SGHRS and CDR2 YFSETQ. This CDR3 has 15 residues. The CDR3 DNA follows: TGCGCCAGCAGCCCTGGCTCGGGTGTCGCTCAGCCCCAGCATTTT. Translating it yields CASSPGSGVAQPQHF.

The chain links TRBV4-2 to TRBJ1-3, with D maybe TRBD1 (5 bases). V lost 4 bases and J lost 4, with 11 bases in between. Germline lookup yields CDR1 LGHNA and CDR2 YNFKEQ. The CDR3 sequence is 14 residues long. CDR3 bases: TGTGCCAGCAGCCCCCCAGGGTTCGGAAACACCATATATTTT. Its protein is CASSPPGFGNTIYF.

V usage is TRBV6-5 and J usage is TRBJ2-1; 7 nucleotides align to TRBD1. The germline gives CDR1 MNHEY, CDR2 SVGAGI. V shed 6 bases, J shed 12 bases, and the junction held 5 bases outside the gene matches. The CDR3 extends over 11 amino acids. CDR3 residues: CASSIDRVQFF. The CDR3 coding sequence is TGTGCCAGCAGCATCGACAGGGTGCAGTTCTTC.